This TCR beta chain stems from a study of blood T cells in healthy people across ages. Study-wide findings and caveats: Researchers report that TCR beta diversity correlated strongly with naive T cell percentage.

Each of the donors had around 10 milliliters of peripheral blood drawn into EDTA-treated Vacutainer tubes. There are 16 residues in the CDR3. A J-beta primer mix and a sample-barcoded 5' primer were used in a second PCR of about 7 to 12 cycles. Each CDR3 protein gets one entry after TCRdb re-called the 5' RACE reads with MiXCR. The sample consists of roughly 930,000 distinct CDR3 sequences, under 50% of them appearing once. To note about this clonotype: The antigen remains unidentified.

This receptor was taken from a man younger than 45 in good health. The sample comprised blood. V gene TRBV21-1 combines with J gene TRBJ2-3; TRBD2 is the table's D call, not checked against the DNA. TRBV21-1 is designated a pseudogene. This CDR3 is CASSNGSGAFTDTQYF. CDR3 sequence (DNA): TGTGCCAGCAGCAATGGTAGCGGGGCCTTCACAGATACGCAGTATTTT.